The subject of this entry is one T cell receptor (beta chain). The CDR3 is 16 residues long. J was trimmed by 0 bases and V by 4 bases; bases with no gene match: 7. Germline V CDR1 and CDR2: SGHNT, YYREEE (reference sequence). Time point indicated: peripheral blood 6 weeks after treatment start. Each patient presented with locally advanced or metastatic urothelial carcinoma. Produced via immunoSEQ multiplex PCR; TCRdb's table is partial and in-frame only. The sample includes 120,000 or so clones, 86% of them seen just once. This entry belongs to a study of PD-L1 blockade in urothelial cancer. Whole-study context: Of 29 patients, about 24 were males with bladder-origin urothelial cancer. Analysis of blood occurred 3 weeks (second dose) and 6 weeks after treatment start. A median of about 140,000 T cells was found in the blood samples.

The clonotype originates from a man aged 50 or older with urothelial cancer. This material consisted of PBMCs, taken around atezolizumab (anti-PD-L1) treatment. The V and J genes are TRBV5-4 and TRBJ2-1, with 7 bases that match TRBD1. The CDR3 protein is CASSRQGPSSYNEQFF. The CDR3 DNA sequence: TGTGCCAGCAGCCGACAGGGACCCTCCTCCTACAATGAGCAGTTCTTC.